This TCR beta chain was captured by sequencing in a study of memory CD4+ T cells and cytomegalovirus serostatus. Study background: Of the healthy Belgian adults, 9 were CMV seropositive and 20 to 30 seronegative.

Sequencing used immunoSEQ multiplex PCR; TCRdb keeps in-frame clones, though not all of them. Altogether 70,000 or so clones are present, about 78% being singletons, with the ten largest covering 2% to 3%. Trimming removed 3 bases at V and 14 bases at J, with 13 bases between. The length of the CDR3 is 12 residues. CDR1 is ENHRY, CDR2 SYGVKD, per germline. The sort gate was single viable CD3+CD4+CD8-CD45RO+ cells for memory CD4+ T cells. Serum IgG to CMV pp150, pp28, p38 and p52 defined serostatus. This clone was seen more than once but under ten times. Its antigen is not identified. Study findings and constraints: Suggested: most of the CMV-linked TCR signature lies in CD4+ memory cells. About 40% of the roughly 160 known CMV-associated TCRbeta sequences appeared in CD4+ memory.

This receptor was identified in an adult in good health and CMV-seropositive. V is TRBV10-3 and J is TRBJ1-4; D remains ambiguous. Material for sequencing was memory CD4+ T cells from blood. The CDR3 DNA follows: TGTGCCATCAGTGAACAAGGACCAGTGCTGTTTTTT. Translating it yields CAISEQGPVLFF.